One sample yielded the 28 T cell receptor beta chains listed below, sequenced in a study of naive and memory T cell subsets. TCR cDNA received a 3' ligated oligonucleotide that carried a UMI. Four PCR rounds used nested alpha and beta constant region primers plus the SP2 primer. TCRdb itself ran the 5' RACE reads through MiXCR, one entry per CDR3 protein. The sample yields roughly 48,000 distinct CDR3 sequences, about 4.4% seen once. These receptors were obtained from a female donor in good health.

In its sample, this clonotype was seen a few times. Germline and junction disagree at one end, which may indicate a read error. This sequence joins TRBV7-7 and TRBJ2-2; the match to TRBD1 covers 9 bases. This CDR3 spans 17 amino acids. CDR1 is SSHAT and CDR2 is FNYEAQ in the germline V gene (reference sequence). In DNA form, the CDR3 reads TGTGCTAGCAGCTTGCACCGGGACAGGGCTAACACCGGGGAGCTGTTTTTT. Translating it yields CASSLHRDRANTGELFF.

This chain links TRBV5-6 with TRBJ1-5, with 9 bases that match TRBD1. V was clipped by 3 bases and J by 7 bases; unmatched bases: 8. CDR3 length equals 15 residues. Germline V lookup: CDR1 SGHDT, CDR2 YYEEEE. The CDR3 region has the DNA TGTGCCAGCAGCTCCAGGACAGGGGCCGGCCAGCCCCAGCATTTT. As protein: CASSSRTGAGQPQHF.

Ten or more counts support this clonotype. The V and J genes are TRBV12-3 or TRBV12-4 and TRBJ2-1; 11 positions agree with TRBD2. J gave up 4 bases and V 5 bases, and 4 bases lay outside the gene matches. The CDR3 runs 15 residues. CDR3 sequence reads: CASSPGTSGYNEQFF. CDR3 sequence (DNA): TGTGCCAGCAGTCCGGGGACTAGCGGATACAATGAGCAGTTCTTC.

There are many counts of this clonotype. The chain joins TRBV3-1 to TRBJ2-7; 8 positions agree with TRBD2. The CDR3 extends over 17 amino acids. Germline values: CDR1 LGHDT, CDR2 YNNKEL (reference sequence). The J segment lost 3 bases and the V segment lost 4 bases, leaving 14 bases of the junction unmatched. CDR3 coding DNA: TGTGCCAGCAGCCCTCGGAGGCGAGCGGGAGTGCACTACGAGCAGTACTTC. Protein: CASSPRRRAGVHYEQYF.

In this sample, this clonotype turned up many times. The chain uses TRBV6-4 and TRBJ2-1, with D perhaps matching TRBD1 or TRBD2 (5 bases each). Trimming left V 5 bases short and J 0 bases short, with 11 bases between. The germline gives CDR1 MRHNA, CDR2 SNTAGT. CDR3 length: 15 residues. CDR3: CASSRDPNSYNEQFF. CDR3 nucleotide sequence: TGTGCCAGCAGTCGGGACCCAAACTCCTACAATGAGCAGTTCTTC.

This clonotype was seen ten or more times. The J gene is TRBJ1-2, the V gene TRBV9; D call uncertain. The CDR3 contains 14 residues. With 5 bases removed from V and 8 bases from J, the gap between germline ends came to 19 bases. Germline loops: CDR1 SGDLS, CDR2 YYNGEE. In DNA form, the CDR3 reads TGTGCCAGCAGATTATTTGACTCAGCGGAGGGCTACACCTTC. Protein product: CASRLFDSAEGYTF.

This clonotype has a count of ten or more. The chain carries TRBV2 and TRBJ2-7, with D possibly being TRBD1 (6 bases). This CDR3 is built from 14 residues. The germline V gene encodes CDR1 SNHLY and CDR2 FYNNEI. V was cut by 9 bases and J by 0 bases, with 15 bases left in between. The CDR3 loop is CASTGFWVSYEQYF. CDR3 nucleotide sequence: TGTGCCAGTACAGGGTTTTGGGTCTCCTACGAGCAGTACTTC.

This clonotype was recorded a few times. The chain carries TRBV12-5 and TRBJ2-3; D is perhaps TRBD1 (5 bases). The CDR3 sequence is 14 residues long. Germline V lookup: CDR1 LGHNT, CDR2 FRNRAP. V gave up 5 bases and J gave up 2 bases, with 11 bases separating them. The CDR3 nucleotides are TGTGCTAGTGGTGACAGCCACATCACAGATACGCAGTATTTT. This sequence encodes CASGDSHITDTQYF.

This clonotype was counted many times. The rearrangement links TRBV20-1 to TRBJ2-7; D is possibly TRBD2 (5 bases). The CDR3 runs to 15 residues. Germline CDR1 is DFQATT and CDR2 is SNEGSKA (reference sequence). V lost 1 base, J lost 4 bases, and 17 bases lay in between. DNA of the CDR3: TGCAGTGCTAGAGTCGAGGGAGTCCCAGAGTACGAGCAGTACTTC. Its translation: CSARVEGVPEYEQYF.

This clonotype was seen ten or more times. The V call is TRBV6-2 or TRBV6-3, the J call TRBJ2-1; D is ambiguous. Per germline, CDR1 MNHEY and CDR2 SVGEGT. V shed 6 bases and J shed 8 bases, with 14 bases lying between them. This CDR3 has 13 residues. This chain's CDR3 is CASRVAVVHEQFF. CDR3 bases: TGTGCCAGCAGGGTAGCCGTGGTCCATGAGCAGTTCTTC.

This clonotype has at least ten counts. This chain links TRBV6-5 with TRBJ2-6; unclear D gene. Deletions cut 6 bases from V and 0 bases from J, with 9 bases between. The CDR3 has 15 amino acids. Germline V gives CDR1 MNHEY, CDR2 SVGAGI. The CDR3 nucleotides read TGTGCCAGCAGCCCTGTGGCCTCTGGGGCCAACGTCCTGACTTTC. This encodes CASSPVASGANVLTF.

A remark on this clonotype: A read error may be the cause here, since a much bigger clone is one base away. This chain links TRBV19 with TRBJ1-2; D gene uncertain. The CDR3 is made up of 12 amino acids. CDR1 and CDR2 from the germline V gene are LNHDA and SQIVND (reference sequence). The CDR3 DNA reads as TGTGCCAGTAGTATAGAAAACTATGGCCACACCTTC. Translation gives CASSIENYGHTF.

This clonotype was seen ten or more times. This CDR3 reads CSAATSDNEQFF. CDR3 coding DNA: TGCAGCGCAGCGACTAGCGACAATGAGCAGTTCTTC. This chain links TRBV29-1 with TRBJ2-1, with 8 bases identical to TRBD2. Looked up from germline, CDR1 is SQVTM and CDR2 is ANQGSEA. This CDR3 region has 12 residues. With 7 bases clipped from V and 5 bases from J, the junction kept 4 bases outside the gene matches.

This clonotype was seen ten or more times. The chain couples TRBV29-1 to TRBJ2-3; D unclear. V was clipped by 4 bases and J by 3 bases, with 11 bases between them. Germline CDR1 reads SQVTM; CDR2 reads ANQGSEA. CDR3 size: 13 residues. DNA of the CDR3: TGCAGCGTTGGTTGGGCGAGGACAGATACGCAGTATTTT. Its translation is CSVGWARTDTQYF.

This clonotype was seen more than once but under ten times. The J gene is TRBJ2-1, the V gene TRBV29-1, with a possible D match to TRBD1 (6 bases). Germline CDR1 reads SQVTM; CDR2 reads ANQGSEA. The CDR3 spans 14 residues. V lost 4 bases and J 3 bases, leaving 13 bases between the germline ends. The DNA of the CDR3 is TGCAGCGTTGTATCGCAGGACAGCTACAATGAGCAGTTCTTC. Translated: CSVVSQDSYNEQFF.

V usage is TRBV7-6 and J usage is TRBJ2-7, with D unresolved. This CDR3 is 14 amino acids long. Germline V gives CDR1 SGHVS, CDR2 FNYEAQ. Between the trimmed V and J ends, which lost 2 bases and 6 bases, there was a span of 14 bases. The CDR3 is CASSLSMGRSEQYF. DNA for the CDR3: TGTGCCAGCAGCTTAAGCATGGGTAGGAGCGAGCAGTACTTC.

In its sample, this clonotype was seen many times. J is TRBJ2-3 and V is TRBV28, with D tentatively TRBD1 (5 bases). Trimming cost V 5 bases and J 5 bases, with 14 bases left between them. This CDR3 contains 14 residues. Per the germline V gene, CDR1 is MDHEN and CDR2 is SYDVKM. The CDR3, as DNA: TGTGCCAGCAGTCCCCTGGGAAGGGGAGATACGCAGTATTTT. This codes for CASSPLGRGDTQYF.

This chain links TRBV19 with TRBJ2-5, with 7 bases lining up with TRBD2. Germline CDR1 reads LNHDA; CDR2 reads SQIVND (reference sequence). V shed 3 bases, J shed 4 bases, and the junction held 8 bases outside the gene matches. The CDR3 length is 15 residues. CDR3 loop: CASSMGGRFGETQYF. The CDR3 DNA sequence: TGTGCCAGTAGTATGGGCGGGAGATTCGGAGAGACCCAGTACTTC.

The table lists this clonotype with many counts. The rearrangement joins TRBV28 to TRBJ2-3; perhaps TRBD2 as D (5 bases). Looked up from germline, CDR1 is MDHEN and CDR2 is SYDVKM. The V and J ends lost 6 bases and 0 bases respectively, with 16 bases between them. The CDR3 runs to 16 residues. The chain's CDR3 is CASSLPHRTSTDTQYF. DNA for the CDR3: TGTGCCAGCAGCCTCCCCCATAGGACTAGCACAGATACGCAGTATTTT.

This clonotype was picked up many times. The chain joins TRBV28 to TRBJ2-7, with D tentatively TRBD1 (5 bases). Trimming shortened V by 2 bases and J by 6 bases, and 11 bases separated the two germline ends. The CDR3 spans 13 residues. CDR1 and CDR2 (germline): MDHEN, SYDVKM. The CDR3 spells CASSLGAVVEQYF. For the CDR3, the DNA is TGTGCCAGCAGTTTAGGGGCTGTAGTCGAGCAGTACTTC.

This clonotype showed up many times. The V call is TRBV6-6, the J call TRBJ2-5; 9 bases line up with TRBD2. The CDR3 spans 18 residues. After removal of 5 bases from V and 0 bases from J, the junction contained 13 bases not matched to a gene. Germline V gene data show CDR1 as MNHNY and CDR2 as SVGAGI (reference sequence). The DNA of the CDR3 is TGTGCCAGCAGTAACCATGAAGCGGGAGGCTCGTACCAAGAGACCCAGTACTTC. Protein: CASSNHEAGGSYQETQYF.

This clonotype was picked up one time. This chain links TRBV29-1 with TRBJ2-3; D possibly matches TRBD1 or TRBD2 (5 bases each). This CDR3 comprises 14 residues. Trimming left V 3 bases short and J 6 bases short, with 16 bases between. The germline gives CDR1 SQVTM, CDR2 ANQGSEA. In DNA form, the CDR3 reads TGCAGCGTTGAGAGGGGCGAGAGGTCGGATACGCAGTATTTT. Protein sequence: CSVERGERSDTQYF.

This clonotype was detected many times. This chain links TRBV10-3 with TRBJ2-7; 10 nucleotides align to TRBD2. V dropped 6 bases and J dropped 2; count of bases not matched to a gene: 7. CDR3 length: 15 amino acids. Germline CDR1 reads ENHRY; CDR2 reads SYGVKD. The CDR3 reads CAISPGTSDTYEQYF. The CDR3 DNA reads TGTGCCATCAGCCCCGGGACTAGCGATACCTACGAGCAGTACTTC.

This clonotype was found many times. V gene TRBV7-9 combines with J gene TRBJ2-3; 8 bases align to TRBD1. J was trimmed by 6 bases and V by 5 bases; bases with no gene match: 4. The CDR3 is made up of 13 amino acids. CDR1 and CDR2 from the germline V gene are SEHNR and FQNEAQ (reference sequence). The CDR3: CASSTRGPDTQYF. CDR3 nucleotide sequence: TGTGCCAGCAGCACCAGGGGGCCTGATACGCAGTATTTT. The complete variable domain, with remaining parts taken from reference TRBV7-9 and TRBJ2-3, reads DTGVSQNPRHKITKRGQNVTFRCDPISEHNRLYWYRQTLGQGPEFLTYFQNEAQLEKSRLLSDRFSAERPKGSFSTLEIQRTEQGDSAMYLCASSTRGPDTQYFGPGTRLTVL.

This clonotype was detected ten times or more. The chain uses TRBV7-2 and TRBJ2-3; D remains unclear. Per germline, CDR1 SGHTA and CDR2 FQGNSA. This CDR3 is built from 12 residues. Trimming removed 5 bases at V and 2 bases at J, with 5 bases between. CDR3 loop: CASSGYTDTQYF. The CDR3 nucleotides read TGTGCCAGCAGCGGGTACACAGATACGCAGTATTTT.

This clonotype has a count of ten or more. This rearrangement joins TRBV20-1 to TRBJ2-7; D might be TRBD1 or TRBD2, each matching 6 bases. The CDR3 runs to 14 residues. Germline CDR1 reads DFQATT; CDR2 reads SNEGSKA (reference sequence). V was shortened by 0 bases and J by 2 bases, with 11 bases between the two germline ends. The CDR3 loop is CSARDHGGPYEQYF. As DNA, the CDR3 is TGCAGTGCTAGAGATCACGGGGGCCCCTACGAGCAGTACTTC.

This clonotype has a count of ten or more. V and J are TRBV4-2 and TRBJ1-1; unclear D gene. Between the trimmed V and J ends, which lost 5 bases and 1 base, there was a span of 11 bases. The germline V gene has CDR1 LGHNA and CDR2 YNFKEQ. The CDR3 runs to 14 residues. CDR3 region: CASSEAGENTEAFF. The DNA of the CDR3 is TGTGCCAGCAGCGAGGCGGGAGAGAACACTGAAGCTTTCTTT.

In this sample, this clonotype turned up many times. The chain uses TRBV30 and TRBJ2-3, with 12 bases that match TRBD2. The CDR3 spans 15 residues. Germline loops: CDR1 GTSNPN, CDR2 SVGIG (reference sequence). V gave up 7 bases and J gave up 6 bases; unmatched junction bases: 11. CDR3 sequence reads: CASALAGGYPDTQYF. The CDR3 DNA sequence: TGTGCCTCTGCTCTAGCGGGAGGGTACCCGGATACGCAGTATTTT. The whole variable domain, filled in from reference TRBV30 and TRBJ2-3, reads SQTIHQWPATLVQPVGSPLSLECTVEGTSNPNLYWYRQAAGRGLQLLFYSVGIGQISSEVPQNLSASRPQDRQFILSSKKLLLSDSGFYLCASALAGGYPDTQYFGPGTRLTVL.